These T cell receptor beta chains were read from a single sample in a study of cytomegalovirus exposure and HLA in healthy donors. Clones were read by immunoSEQ multiplex PCR, and TCRdb kept only the in-frame ones, dropping some. Here the sample spans tens of thousands of clones, over 65% being singletons. The sample was PBMCs. The receptors were sampled from a middle-aged man in good health and CMV-seronegative. Each CDR3 is given with its conserved first and last residue. D genes are given only for firm matches. Not every row has a clone size; where given, it reads once, few, many or a size class.

clone size: -; J gene: TRBJ2-2; D gene: -; V gene: TRBV7-2; CDR3 DNA: TGTGCCAGCAGCTTAGACAGGGTCTCCACCGGGGAGCTGTTTTTT; CDR3 protein: CASSLDRVSTGELFF
clone size: -; J gene: TRBJ2-1; D gene: TRBD2; V gene: TRBV7-2; CDR3 DNA: TGTGCCAGCAGCTCTCTGGGACTAGCGGGTTTTGAGCAGTTCTTC; CDR3 protein: CASSSLGLAGFEQFF
clone size: -; J gene: TRBJ2-7; D gene: TRBD2; V gene: TRBV29-1; CDR3 DNA: TGCAGCGTTGAAGATCGGGAGGGAGGGATAGGCGAGCAGTACTTC; CDR3 protein: CSVEDREGGIGEQYF
clone size: -; J gene: TRBJ2-1; D gene: TRBD2; V gene: TRBV9; CDR3 DNA: TGTGCCAGCAGCCCTAGCGGGTCCCTCAATGAGCAGTTCTTC; CDR3 protein: CASSPSGSLNEQFF
clone size: -; J gene: TRBJ2-1; D gene: -; V gene: TRBV4-3; CDR3 DNA: TGCGCCAGCAGCCCCCAGGGCGGCCCCGGAGATGAGCAGTTCTTC; CDR3 protein: CASSPQGGPGDEQFF
clone size: -; J gene: TRBJ2-3; D gene: TRBD2; V gene: TRBV6-5; CDR3 DNA: TGTGCCAGCCCTCTCCCGGGACTAGCTGCAGATACGCAGTATTTT; CDR3 protein: CASPLPGLAADTQYF
clone size: few; J gene: TRBJ1-2; D gene: TRBD1; V gene: TRBV19; CDR3 DNA: TGTGCCAGTAGGACAGGGATCGCTGGCTACACCTTC; CDR3 protein: CASRTGIAGYTF
clone size: -; J gene: TRBJ2-7; D gene: TRBD2; V gene: TRBV4-2; CDR3 DNA: TGTGCCAGCAGCCAAGATAATGGACTAGCGGGAGTCGAGCAGTACTTC; CDR3 protein: CASSQDNGLAGVEQYF
clone size: -; J gene: TRBJ2-7; D gene: TRBD1; V gene: TRBV5-1; CDR3 DNA: TGCGCCAGCAGCTTGGCAGGACAGGGGCGGAACGAGCAGTACTTC; CDR3 protein: CASSLAGQGRNEQYF
clone size: once; J gene: TRBJ2-7; D gene: TRBD1; V gene: TRBV6-6; CDR3 DNA: TGTGCCAGCACCCCGGGACAGGGGACCCACGAGCAGTACTTC; CDR3 protein: CASTPGQGTHEQYF
clone size: -; J gene: TRBJ1-3; D gene: -; V gene: TRBV6-5; CDR3 DNA: TGTGCCAGCATCCGAGAAAACACCATATATTTT; CDR3 protein: CASIRENTIYF
clone size: -; J gene: TRBJ2-3; D gene: TRBD2; V gene: TRBV4-1; CDR3 DNA: TGCGCCAGCAGCCAAGAAACGGGAGGGCCGGTCCATACGCAGTATTTT; CDR3 protein: CASSQETGGPVHTQYF
clone size: -; J gene: TRBJ1-1; D gene: -; V gene: TRBV6-6; CDR3 DNA: TGTGCCAGCAGTTATAGTAAGGGAGACACTGAAGCTTTCTTT; CDR3 protein: CASSYSKGDTEAFF
clone size: -; J gene: TRBJ2-1; D gene: TRBD2; V gene: TRBV2; CDR3 DNA: TGTGCCAGCAGCCCCGTACGGGAGGGCCACAATGAGCAGTTCTTC; CDR3 protein: CASSPVREGHNEQFF
clone size: -; J gene: TRBJ2-1; D gene: -; V gene: TRBV5-1; CDR3 DNA: TGCGCCAGCAGCTTGGCAGCGCCCTCCTACAATGAGCAGTTCTTC; CDR3 protein: CASSLAAPSYNEQFF
clone size: few; J gene: TRBJ2-6; D gene: TRBD1; V gene: TRBV4-2; CDR3 DNA: TGTGCCAGCAGCCCATTGGGACAGGGGTCCGACTATTCTGGGGCCAACGTCCTGACTTTC; CDR3 protein: CASSPLGQGSDYSGANVLTF
clone size: few; J gene: TRBJ1-1; D gene: -; V gene: TRBV7-2; CDR3 DNA: TGTGCCAGCCAAATACGGACGGGGGGAAACACTGAAGCTTTCTTT; CDR3 protein: CASQIRTGGNTEAFF
clone size: few; J gene: TRBJ2-3; D gene: TRBD1; V gene: TRBV14; CDR3 DNA: TGTGCCAGCAGCCACCCCGGGACAGTCACAGATACGCAGTATTTT; CDR3 protein: CASSHPGTVTDTQYF
clone size: -; J gene: TRBJ2-7; D gene: -; V gene: TRBV7-8; CDR3 DNA: TGTGCCAGCAGGGAGGGGTCGAAGCAGTACTTC; CDR3 protein: CASREGSKQYF
clone size: -; J gene: TRBJ2-5; D gene: TRBD1; V gene: TRBV29-1; CDR3 DNA: TGCAGCGGGAGGACAGGAGCCCAAGAGACCCAGTACTTC; CDR3 protein: CSGRTGAQETQYF
clone size: -; J gene: TRBJ2-7; D gene: -; V gene: TRBV19; CDR3 DNA: TGTGCCAGTAGTATAGGACTTACCTACGAGCAGTACTTC; CDR3 protein: CASSIGLTYEQYF
clone size: -; J gene: TRBJ2-1; D gene: -; V gene: TRBV10-3; CDR3 DNA: TGTGCCATCAGTGAGAGTGAGAATGAGCAGTTCTTC; CDR3 protein: CAISESENEQFF
clone size: -; J gene: TRBJ2-1; D gene: -; V gene: TRBV29-1; CDR3 DNA: TGCAGCATGGCGCTAGGCAATGAGCAGTTCTTC; CDR3 protein: CSMALGNEQFF
clone size: -; J gene: TRBJ2-3; D gene: TRBD2; V gene: TRBV7-8; CDR3 DNA: TGTGCCAGCAGCTTACCGCTAGCGGGAGCCCCAGATACGCAGTATTTT; CDR3 protein: CASSLPLAGAPDTQYF
clone size: -; J gene: TRBJ2-3; D gene: TRBD2; V gene: TRBV4-3; CDR3 DNA: TGCGCCAGCAGCCAAGATCGGCTAGCGGCCAACACAGATACGCAGTATTTT; CDR3 protein: CASSQDRLAANTDTQYF
clone size: -; J gene: TRBJ2-3; D gene: TRBD2; V gene: TRBV6-6; CDR3 DNA: TGTGCCAGCAGTTTATGGACTAGCGGGGACACAGATACGCAGTATTTT; CDR3 protein: CASSLWTSGDTDTQYF
clone size: -; J gene: TRBJ2-7; D gene: -; V gene: TRBV5-4; CDR3 DNA: TGTGCCAGCAGCTCGGCGAGGGGGGGGGAAATCGAGCAGTACTTC; CDR3 protein: CASSSARGGEIEQYF
clone size: -; J gene: TRBJ1-1; D gene: TRBD1; V gene: TRBV5-6; CDR3 DNA: TGTGCCAGCAGCCTCGGACAGGCGAACACTGAAGCTTTCTTT; CDR3 protein: CASSLGQANTEAFF
clone size: -; J gene: TRBJ1-2; D gene: -; V gene: TRBV19; CDR3 DNA: TGTGCCAGTAGGGACAAAGGAGTGGCCTATGGCTACACCTTC; CDR3 protein: CASRDKGVAYGYTF
clone size: -; J gene: TRBJ2-7; D gene: -; V gene: TRBV10-3; CDR3 DNA: TGTGCCATCAATGGACTATCCGGGCAGTACTTC; CDR3 protein: CAINGLSGQYF
clone size: -; J gene: TRBJ1-1; D gene: -; V gene: TRBV5-1; CDR3 DNA: TGCGCCAGCAGCTTGGCTTGGGGGCCGAGCACTGAAGCTTTCTTT; CDR3 protein: CASSLAWGPSTEAFF
clone size: -; J gene: TRBJ2-1; D gene: -; V gene: TRBV19; CDR3 DNA: TGTGCCAGTACCTCGCGGGGAGAACCCTACAATGAGCAGTTCTTC; CDR3 protein: CASTSRGEPYNEQFF
clone size: -; J gene: TRBJ2-1; D gene: TRBD1; V gene: TRBV18; CDR3 DNA: TGTGCCAGCTCAGCCTTAGGGACAGGTGACTACAATGAGCAGTTCTTC; CDR3 protein: CASSALGTGDYNEQFF
clone size: -; J gene: TRBJ1-5; D gene: -; V gene: TRBV4-3; CDR3 DNA: TGCGCCAGCAGCCAAGATTATCCTAGCAATCAGCCCCAGCATTTT; CDR3 protein: CASSQDYPSNQPQHF
clone size: -; J gene: TRBJ1-2; D gene: -; V gene: TRBV27; CDR3 DNA: TGTGCCAGCAGTTTGTCCCGGGACTGGGGCTACACCTTC; CDR3 protein: CASSLSRDWGYTF
clone size: -; J gene: TRBJ2-3; D gene: TRBD2; V gene: TRBV27; CDR3 DNA: TGTGCCAGCTCTAGGGGACTAGCGGGCACAGATACGCAGTATTTT; CDR3 protein: CASSRGLAGTDTQYF